The T cell receptor beta chain under discussion was sequenced for a study of blood T cells in healthy people across ages. Study-wide findings and caveats: Older age coincided with a roughly linear decline in TCR beta diversity per million T cells. Using unsorted PBMCs precluded a conclusive naive versus antigen-experienced comparison.

As for this clonotype: Its cognate antigen is unknown.

The authors drew around 9.4 milliliters of peripheral blood from each donor. Isolated per sample were at least 6 million PBMCs. Germline lookup yields CDR1 MNHEY and CDR2 SVGAGI. There are 15 residues in the CDR3. Trimming stripped 6 bases from V and 0 bases from J, with 12 bases between. Primers used in a second PCR of about 7 to 12 cycles were a sample-barcoded 5' primer and a J-beta primer mix. One entry per CDR3 protein results from TCRdb running MiXCR on the 5' RACE reads. The sample carries 950,000 to 1,200,000 distinct CDR3 sequences, less than 45% recorded once. The V and J genes are TRBV6-5 and TRBJ2-4; the D gene is possibly TRBD2 (5 bases). This clonotype was obtained from a man aged 18 to 29 in good health. Sequencing input: blood. The CDR3 loop reads CASSPETIAKNIQYF. CDR3 nucleotides: TGTGCCAGCAGCCCCGAGACTATAGCCAAAAACATTCAGTACTTC.